The 14 T cell receptor beta chains in this list originate from one sample, sequenced in a study of T cells after yellow fever vaccination. TCRdb re-called the 5' RACE reads through MiXCR, storing one row per CDR3 protein. The repertoire holds 400,000 to 450,000 distinct CDR3 sequences, about 17% seen once, with 15% to 20% in the top ten. The sequenced sample was PBMCs, obtained before the yellow fever booster vaccination. The receptors derive from a man aged 18 to 35 who received the YFV17D yellow fever vaccine.

The CDR3 coding sequence is TGCAGTGCTACGATACCGCGAGGCATCTCTGGGGCCAACGTCCTGACTTTC. Translated: CSATIPRGISGANVLTF. The chain recombines TRBV20-1 with TRBJ2-6; no clear D gene. Germline V gene lookup returns CDR1 DFQATT and CDR2 SNEGSKA (reference sequence). V gave up 4 bases and J gave up 0 bases, with 16 bases separating them. The CDR3 is 17 residues long.

This clonotype has only a few counts. V usage is TRBV7-9 and J usage is TRBJ1-4; D possibly corresponds to TRBD1 (5 bases). Looked up from germline, CDR1 is SEHNR and CDR2 is FQNEAQ (reference sequence). The CDR3 is 16 amino acids. Trimming pared 7 bases from V and 0 bases from J, leaving 15 bases between. CDR3 DNA: TGTGCCAGCATCCCCGGAGGGGCCGCAACTAATGAAAAACTGTTTTTT. Translated: CASIPGGAATNEKLFF. The variable domain in full, completed from reference TRBV7-9 and TRBJ1-4, reads DTGVSQNPRHKITKRGQNVTFRCDPISEHNRLYWYRQTLGQGPEFLTYFQNEAQLEKSRLLSDRFSAERPKGSFSTLEIQRTEQGDSAMYLCASIPGGAATNEKLFFGSGTQLSVL.

The chain carries TRBV6-1 and TRBJ1-2, with D maybe TRBD1 (6 bases). V lost 2 bases and J 4 bases, leaving 11 bases between the germline ends. This CDR3 spans 14 amino acids. Germline CDR1 MNHNS, CDR2 SASEGT. The CDR3 region is CASSERGEAYGYTF. The CDR3 DNA sequence: TGTGCCAGCAGTGAAAGGGGGGAGGCCTATGGCTACACCTTC.

There are a few counts of this clonotype. The chain links TRBV7-2 to TRBJ2-1; 12 bases align to TRBD2. Looked up from germline, CDR1 is SGHTA and CDR2 is FQGNSA. The J segment lost 0 bases and the V segment lost 4 bases, leaving 16 bases of the junction unmatched. This CDR3 has 21 amino acids. The CDR3 loop is CASSSDPASGGAPSSYNEQFF. As DNA, the CDR3 is TGTGCCAGCAGCTCAGACCCCGCTAGCGGGGGGGCCCCCAGCTCCTACAATGAGCAGTTCTTC.

The rearrangement joins TRBV5-1 to TRBJ2-3; a weak D match, TRBD1 (6 bases). Germline CDR1 reads SGHRS; CDR2 reads YFSETQ. V lost 2 bases, J lost 3 bases, and 13 bases lay in between. This CDR3 region has 15 residues. The CDR3 DNA sequence: TGCGCCAGCAGCTTTCTTCAGGGGACAACAGATACGCAGTATTTT. This translates into CASSFLQGTTDTQYF.

The V gene is TRBV5-5, the J gene TRBJ1-6; 11 positions agree with TRBD1. In germline, CDR1 is SGHKS, CDR2 YYEKEE (reference sequence). After removal of 4 bases from V and 10 bases from J, the junction contained 7 bases not matched to a gene. This CDR3 contains 15 residues. CDR3 nucleotides: TGTGCCAGCAGCCTAGGCTGGACAGGGGGCTCACCCCTCCACTTT. Its translation is CASSLGWTGGSPLHF.

This chain links TRBV5-1 with TRBJ1-1, with a possible D match to TRBD1 (5 bases). The CDR3 runs 14 residues. Trimming left V 4 bases short and J 4 bases short, with 14 bases between. Germline lookup yields CDR1 SGHRS and CDR2 YFSETQ. The CDR3: CASSPGGASTEAFF. The CDR3 DNA reads TGCGCCAGCAGCCCGGGCGGGGCCAGCACTGAAGCTTTCTTT.

This clonotype was counted a few times. V gene TRBV18 combines with J gene TRBJ1-2; TRBD1 matches 7 bases. From germline, CDR1 is KGHSH and CDR2 LQKENI. Unmatched junction bases numbered 7, after V lost 3 bases and J lost 3 bases. This CDR3 has 15 amino acids. CDR3 sequence reads: CASSPEPGTDYGYTF. The CDR3 coding sequence is TGTGCCAGCTCACCTGAGCCCGGGACAGACTATGGCTACACCTTC.

V and J are TRBV19 and TRBJ2-1; TRBD1 matches 12 bases. The J segment lost 9 bases and the V segment lost 3 bases, leaving 9 bases of the junction unmatched. The CDR3 contains 16 residues. Germline lookup yields CDR1 LNHDA and CDR2 SQIVND (reference sequence). CDR3 sequence: CASSMGPPGQGAEQFF. DNA for the CDR3: TGTGCCAGTAGTATGGGGCCTCCGGGACAGGGGGCTGAGCAGTTCTTC.

The V and J genes are TRBV4-3 and TRBJ2-1; 11 bases agree with TRBD2. The ends lost 0 bases at V and 0 bases at J; junction bases unmatched: 16. The CDR3 length is 22 residues. CDR1 and CDR2 from the germline V gene are LGHNA and YSLEER. The CDR3, as DNA: TGCGCCAGCAGCCAAGAATTATGGGAGACTAGCGGGGACGGGGTCTCCTACAATGAGCAGTTCTTC. Its translation: CASSQELWETSGDGVSYNEQFF.

This clonotype has only a few counts. The chain is built from TRBV7-2 and TRBJ2-3, with D perhaps assigned TRBD1 or TRBD2 (6 bases each). This CDR3 contains 16 residues. CDR1 is SGHTA and CDR2 is FQGNSA in the germline V gene. The V end was cut by 5 bases, the J end by 0 bases, with 15 bases between. The CDR3: CASSPRGRTSTDTQYF. As DNA, the CDR3 is TGTGCCAGCAGCCCTCGGGGGCGGACTAGCACAGATACGCAGTATTTT.

This chain links TRBV6-5 with TRBJ1-1, with unresolved D. The CDR3 contains 14 residues. V shed 3 bases and J shed 3 bases, with 11 bases lying between them. Germline V gene sequence: CDR1 MNHEY, CDR2 SVGAGI. CDR3 loop: CASSYRLGYTEAFF. DNA of the CDR3: TGTGCCAGCAGTTATAGGCTGGGTTACACTGAAGCTTTCTTT.

This rearrangement joins TRBV4-3 to TRBJ2-2; 7 bases map to TRBD2. The V gene end was trimmed by 3 bases and the J gene end by 1 base; junction bases not matched to a gene: 5. The CDR3 contains 16 residues. CDR1 is LGHNA, CDR2 YSLEER, per germline. This chain's CDR3 is CASSQAERGNTGELFF. DNA of the CDR3: TGCGCCAGCAGCCAGGCAGAGCGGGGGAACACCGGGGAGCTGTTTTTT.

The chain recombines TRBV5-1 with TRBJ2-3, with unresolved D. The ends were cut back, 8 bases at V and 1 base at J, with 11 bases in the middle. From germline, CDR1 is SGHRS and CDR2 YFSETQ. The CDR3 sequence is 13 residues long. The CDR3 DNA is TGCGCCAGTGAAGAAAGTGGCACAGATACGCAGTATTTT. As protein: CASEESGTDTQYF.